The T cell receptor beta chain described here comes from a study of cytomegalovirus exposure and HLA in healthy donors. The wider study: Caucasian-associated ancestry cluster membership applied to about 83% of under 450 genotyped donors.

The CDR3 runs 14 residues. With V trimmed by 7 bases and J by 4 bases, 9 bases remained unmatched. Germline V lookup: CDR1 ENHRY, CDR2 SYGVKD. On this clone itself: Its antigen remains unknown.

The PCR made use of 60 Vbeta and 13 Jbeta primers. The method was immunoSEQ multiplex PCR; TCRdb's version includes in-frame clones alone and lacks a portion of them. The sample holds about 170,000 clones, about 85% seen once. Study-level points and caveats: In a later analysis, across HLA loci, associated TCR counts were highest for DRB1, lowest for HLA-C. As a later analysis revealed, most CMV-associated TCR beta chains appeared HLA-restricted.

This TCR was recovered from a boy between 2 and 15 years old in good health and CMV-seronegative. The V call is TRBV10-3, the J call TRBJ2-7; 8 nucleotides match TRBD2. The sequenced sample consisted of PBMCs. CDR3 loop: CAIKKAGGAYEQYF. The CDR3 DNA follows: TGTGCCATCAAGAAGGCGGGAGGTGCGTACGAGCAGTACTTC.